Below, 29 T cell receptor beta chains from the same sample are listed, as sequenced in a study of T cells in Graves' hyperthyroidism and ophthalmopathy. Template material for amplifying TCR beta CDR3 regions consisted of RNA transcripts. The primer set for the first-round RT-PCR of the TCR CDR3 was HTBI. TCRdb redid the calling of the multiplex PCR reads with MiXCR, one entry per CDR3 protein. The data hold approximately 590,000 distinct CDR3 sequences, with 15% to 19% observed a single time. The sample comprised blood. All receptors come from a woman in her twenties or thirties with Graves' hyperthyroidism.

The chain joins TRBV10-2 to TRBJ1-1; D call uncertain. The germline V and J ends were trimmed by 0 bases and 3 bases, with 8 bases remaining between them. The CDR3 runs 14 residues. Germline CDR1 reads WSHSY; CDR2 reads SAAADI. CDR3 amino acids: CASSESGWDTEAFF. The CDR3 DNA is TGCGCCAGCAGTGAGTCTGGTTGGGACACTGAAGCTTTCTTT.

This clonotype has ten or more counts. V and J are TRBV20-1 and TRBJ2-2, with TRBD1 as a possible D gene (6 bases). Trimming took 0 bases from V and 0 from J, leaving 11 bases between them. The CDR3 covers 16 residues. Germline V gives CDR1 DFQATT, CDR2 SNEGSKA (reference sequence). The CDR3 DNA sequence: TGCAGTGCTAGAGATTTGCAGGGGACGAACACCGGGGAGCTGTTTTTT. Its protein is CSARDLQGTNTGELFF.

This clonotype showed up many times. V is TRBV12-3 or TRBV12-4 and J is TRBJ2-1, with TRBD2 identical over 7 bases. This CDR3 comprises 15 residues. V shed 0 bases and J 6 bases; nucleotides not matched to a gene: 5. The CDR3 spells CASSLAGGVGNEQFF. The CDR3 nucleotides are TGTGCCAGCAGTTTAGCGGGGGGGGTGGGCAATGAGCAGTTCTTC.

This clonotype has only a few counts. The chain has TRBV7-2 and TRBJ1-3, with D uncertain. Per germline, CDR1 SGHTA and CDR2 FQGNSA. CDR3 size: 14 residues. V shed 6 bases and J shed 4 bases, with 13 bases lying between them. CDR3 in DNA: TGTGCCAGCAGTCCTACTTTTTTCGGAAACACCATATATTTT. Its translation: CASSPTFFGNTIYF.

The chain has TRBV6-2 or TRBV6-3 and TRBJ2-5, with 9 bases that match TRBD1. CDR1 is MNHEY, CDR2 SVGEGT, per germline. This CDR3 contains 16 residues. The ends lost 4 bases at V and 2 bases at J; junction bases unmatched: 8. The CDR3 sequence is CASSSSRGTGQETQYF. CDR3 bases: TGTGCCAGCAGTTCTTCCAGGGGGACAGGGCAAGAGACCCAGTACTTC.

This clonotype was seen many times. The V and J genes are TRBV28 and TRBJ2-7, with TRBD1 matching over 10 bases. The CDR3 covers 16 residues. V shed 11 bases, J shed 2 bases, and the junction held 15 bases outside the gene matches. Germline CDR1 MDHEN, CDR2 SYDVKM. CDR3 residues: CAVKTIRGQGTYEQYF. CDR3 bases: TGTGCCGTTAAGACCATTCGGGGACAGGGGACCTACGAGCAGTACTTC.

Ten or more counts support this clonotype. The gene calls are TRBV10-3 and TRBJ2-7, with D possibly matching TRBD1 (6 bases). Trimming cost V 8 bases and J 2 bases, with 10 bases left between them. This CDR3 comprises 12 residues. Germline V CDR1 and CDR2: ENHRY, SYGVKD. CDR3 residues: CAIQDSTYEQYF. In nucleotides, the CDR3 is TGTGCCATCCAGGACAGCACCTACGAGCAGTACTTC.

The sample holds many counts of this clonotype. The rearrangement joins TRBV7-9 to TRBJ2-5; a weak D match, TRBD1 (6 bases). V dropped 5 bases and J dropped 1 base, with 14 bases sitting between them. The CDR3 covers 15 residues. CDR1 is SEHNR, CDR2 FQNEAQ, per germline (reference sequence). CDR3 region: CASSLSTGFQETQYF. The CDR3 nucleotides read TGTGCCAGCAGCCTATCCACAGGGTTCCAAGAGACCCAGTACTTC.

This chain uses TRBV18 with TRBJ2-4, with D possibly being TRBD1 (6 bases). The CDR3 runs 15 residues. Germline V gives CDR1 KGHSH, CDR2 LQKENI. V was cut by 3 bases and J by 6 bases, with 15 bases left in between. The CDR3, as DNA: TGTGCCAGCTCACCGCGTGCAGGGGAAGGAAACATTCAGTACTTC. Translation: CASSPRAGEGNIQYF. Complete variable domain (other parts from reference TRBV18 and TRBJ2-4): NAGVMQNPRHLVRRRGQEARLRCSPMKGHSHVYWYRQLPEEGLKFMVYLQKENIIDESGMPKERFSAEFPKEGPSILRIQQVVRGDSAAYFCASSPRAGEGNIQYFGAGTRLSVL.

This clonotype was seen only a few times. The chain uses TRBV5-1 and TRBJ1-3; D gene uncertain. The germline V gene encodes CDR1 SGHRS and CDR2 YFSETQ. Trimming took 7 bases from V and 0 from J, leaving 14 bases between them. The CDR3 is 15 amino acids. The CDR3 DNA is TGCGCCAGCTCTATGGGGTCGCTCTCTGGAAACACCATATATTTT. Translation gives CASSMGSLSGNTIYF.

This clonotype came up a few times. The rearrangement joins TRBV20-1 to TRBJ1-5; D may be TRBD1 (6 bases). V was cut by 3 bases and J by 5 bases, with 14 bases left in between. The germline V gene encodes CDR1 DFQATT and CDR2 SNEGSKA (reference sequence). CDR3 length: 14 amino acids. The CDR3 reads CSARVPGADQPQHF. Here the CDR3 DNA reads TGCAGTGCTAGGGTCCCAGGGGCCGATCAGCCCCAGCATTTT.

The CDR3 region is CASSRTGQDSGNTIYF. DNA of the CDR3: TGTGCCAGCAGCCGGACAGGGCAAGACTCTGGAAACACCATATATTTT. The chain joins TRBV9 to TRBJ1-3; 8 nucleotides agree with TRBD1. Germline CDR1 SGDLS, CDR2 YYNGEE. The CDR3 length is 16 residues. Unmatched junction bases numbered 6, after V lost 4 bases and J lost 0 bases.

The chain joins TRBV29-1 to TRBJ1-2; a possible D gene is TRBD1 (5 bases). CDR3 size: 13 residues. The V end lost 2 bases, the J end lost 2 bases, and 9 bases lay between the germline ends. Germline assignment: CDR1 SQVTM and CDR2 ANQGSEA. The CDR3 coding sequence is TGCAGCGTTGAAACGAGGGGAAACTATGGCTACACCTTC. Translated: CSVETRGNYGYTF.

This clonotype occurred a few times. V is TRBV7-2 and J is TRBJ2-3, with no clear D. With 1 base removed from V and 11 bases from J, the gap between germline ends came to 13 bases. Germline V gives CDR1 SGHTA, CDR2 FQGNSA. The CDR3 consists of 13 residues. The CDR3 sequence: CASSLGRGTVQYF. The CDR3 region has the DNA TGTGCCAGCAGCTTAGGTCGAGGCACGGTGCAGTATTTT.

Turning to this clonotype: At one of its ends the junction is not consistent with the germline gene, which may arise from a read error. This sequence joins TRBV20-1 and TRBJ1-1; D perhaps matches TRBD1 (5 bases). Germline-derived CDR1 and CDR2 are DFQATT and SNEGSKA (reference sequence). The CDR3 has 13 amino acids. The CDR3 DNA reads TGCAGTGCTAGGGGGCCGGGGAACGCTGAAGCTTTCTTT. It codes for CSARGPGNAEAFF.

The chain combines TRBV20-1 with TRBJ2-1; 8 bases match TRBD2. This CDR3 is built from 16 residues. CDR1 is DFQATT, CDR2 SNEGSKA, per germline (reference sequence). The trim removed 5 bases at V and 10 bases at J, leaving 19 bases unmatched. The CDR3 DNA follows: TGCAGTGCTCTAATCAGCGGGGGCGAGTTAGGGAAAGAGCAGTTCTTC. Translated, it gives CSALISGGELGKEQFF.

This clonotype has a count of ten or more. V is TRBV6-1 and J is TRBJ2-3; 9 positions agree with TRBD2. In germline, CDR1 is MNHNS, CDR2 SASEGT. J was trimmed by 2 bases and V by 5 bases; bases with no gene match: 11. CDR3 length: 17 amino acids. The CDR3 is CASSTIIAGAVTDTQYF. The CDR3 DNA follows: TGTGCCAGCAGTACCATCATAGCGGGAGCAGTCACAGATACGCAGTATTTT.

As regards this clonotype: This sequence may be a read error, since a much larger clone differs from it by one base. This chain joins TRBV13 and TRBJ2-2; the match to TRBD1 covers 8 bases. CDR1 and CDR2 (germline): PRHDT, FYEKMQ (reference sequence). Losses at the gene ends were 1 base for V and 5 bases for J; bases not matched to a gene: 6. The CDR3 runs to 16 residues. CDR3 DNA sequence: TGTGCCAGCAGCTTAGCCGGGACAGGCGGAACCGGGGAGCTGTTTTTT. This sequence encodes CASSLAGTGGTGELFF.

The chain uses TRBV7-6 and TRBJ2-7, with D unresolved. From germline, CDR1 is SGHVS and CDR2 FNYEAQ. Deletions cut 5 bases from V and 0 bases from J, with 14 bases between. This CDR3 spans 15 amino acids. In nucleotides, the CDR3 is TGTGCCAGCAGCCGAACTGGGTCGAGCTCCTACGAGCAGTACTTC. It yields the protein CASSRTGSSSYEQYF.

There are many counts of this clonotype. The chain joins TRBV11-2 to TRBJ2-3, with 10 nucleotides matching TRBD2. The length of the CDR3 is 15 residues. J was trimmed by 2 bases and V by 6 bases; bases with no gene match: 5. The germline CDR1 and CDR2 sequences are SGHAT and FQNNGV. CDR3 in amino acids: CASSRTSGNTDTQYF. Written as DNA, the CDR3 is TGTGCCAGCAGTAGGACTAGCGGAAACACAGATACGCAGTATTTT.

This clonotype was observed at least ten times. The V gene is TRBV20-1, the J gene TRBJ2-3; D gene ambiguous. Germline loops: CDR1 DFQATT, CDR2 SNEGSKA (reference sequence). Trimming took off 0 bases at V and 5 bases at J, with 9 bases between the two ends. The CDR3 runs 13 residues. In DNA, the CDR3 is TGCAGTGCTAGAGATGCCAGGCAAGATACGCAGTATTTT. Translation gives CSARDARQDTQYF.

This clonotype was recorded at least ten times. The chain recombines TRBV6-1 with TRBJ2-1; D is possibly TRBD2 (6 bases). The germline CDR1 and CDR2 sequences are MNHNS and SASEGT. This CDR3 has 14 residues. Trimming pared 6 bases from V and 2 bases from J, leaving 11 bases between. CDR3 DNA sequence: TGTGCCAGCAGAGACACTAGCACCTACAATGAGCAGTTCTTC. Protein product: CASRDTSTYNEQFF.

This clonotype was counted ten times or more. The chain uses TRBV2 and TRBJ2-2; either TRBD1 or TRBD2 may supply D (5 bases each). The CDR3 extends over 16 amino acids. Trimming removed 3 bases at V and 0 bases at J, with 11 bases between. Germline V gene data show CDR1 as SNHLY and CDR2 as FYNNEI. The CDR3: CASSDSGTANTGELFF. The CDR3 DNA is TGTGCCAGCAGTGACTCCGGGACCGCGAACACCGGGGAGCTGTTTTTT.

The V call is TRBV20-1, the J call TRBJ2-7; 12 bases are shared with TRBD2. Germline V gives CDR1 DFQATT, CDR2 SNEGSKA (reference sequence). The junction had 13 bases not matched to a gene; V was cut back by 4 bases and J by 0 bases. This CDR3 spans 18 amino acids. This CDR3 is CSATPPLAGGLSSYEQYF. The CDR3 coding sequence is TGCAGTGCTACCCCCCCGCTAGCGGGAGGGCTCAGCTCCTACGAGCAGTACTTC.

This clonotype was counted between two and nine times. The chain joins TRBV5-1 to TRBJ1-1; a weak D match, TRBD1 (6 bases). V was trimmed by 4 bases and J by 1 base, leaving 17 bases between them. From germline, CDR1 is SGHRS and CDR2 YFSETQ. This CDR3 is 16 amino acids long. CDR3 coding DNA: TGCGCCAGCAGCCCTTTGAAACAGGGCGGGAACACTGAAGCTTTCTTT. It yields the protein CASSPLKQGGNTEAFF.

CDR3 in DNA: TGTGCCAGCAGTTACTCTGCGGAAGTTAGTAATTCACCCCTCCACTTT. This codes for CASSYSAEVSNSPLHF. The chain couples TRBV6-2 or TRBV6-3 to TRBJ1-6; D remains unclear. The CDR3 loop spans 16 amino acids. Germline CDR1 is MNHEY and CDR2 is SVGEGT. V was cut by 0 bases and J by 6 bases, with 12 bases left in between.

The J gene is TRBJ2-7, the V gene TRBV4-3, with 7 bases lining up with TRBD2. The CDR3 has 15 amino acids. V gave up 1 base and J gave up 2 bases; unmatched junction bases: 5. Germline lookup yields CDR1 LGHNA and CDR2 YSLEER. CDR3 sequence reads: CASSQVAGVPYEQYF. The CDR3 nucleotides are TGCGCCAGCAGCCAAGTGGCGGGGGTACCCTACGAGCAGTACTTC.

In this sample, this clonotype turned up many times. One junction end disagrees with the germline gene, perhaps due to a read error. The chain carries TRBV3-1 and TRBJ1-2, with D uncertain. The CDR3 contains 13 residues. CDR1 is LGHDT and CDR2 is YNNKEL in the germline V gene (reference sequence). CDR3 residues: CASSAGTNYGYTF. The CDR3 bases are TGTGCCAGCAGCGCAGGAACTAATTATGGCTACACCTTC.

V gene TRBV11-2 combines with J gene TRBJ2-2; D ambiguous. CDR3 length: 13 residues. V was pared by 4 bases and J by 7 bases, with 10 bases between. CDR1 is SGHAT, CDR2 FQNNGV, per germline. CDR3 in amino acids: CASSSLGNGELFF. The CDR3 DNA reads TGTGCCAGCAGCTCGCTAGGCAACGGGGAGCTGTTTTTT. The complete variable domain, with remaining parts taken from reference TRBV11-2 and TRBJ2-2, reads EAGVAQSPRYKIIEKRQSVAFWCNPISGHATLYWYQQILGQGPKLLIQFQNNGVVDDSQLPKDRFSAERLKGVDSTLKIQPAKLEDSAVYLCASSSLGNGELFFGEGSRLTVL.